This passage covers 25 T cell receptor beta chains from one sample sequenced in a study of T cells in women clearing cervical HPV infection. The assay was immunoSEQ multiplex PCR, and TCRdb's table has in-frame clones only and misses some. This sample's table reports around 35,000 clones. The material sequenced was blood buffy coat. Source of these receptors: a woman aged 18 to 75 with a cervical HPV16 infection that either progressed to CIN3+ or cleared (not recorded which).

On this clone itself: Read data end 3 residues before the CDR3 end; the end is taken from the germline J gene. V gene TRBV5-1 combines with J gene TRBJ1-6; no firm D call. The germline V gene encodes CDR1 SGHRS and CDR2 YFSETQ. Trimming shortened V by 4 bases and J by 8 bases, and 13 bases separated the two germline ends. CDR3 length: 14 amino acids. The CDR3 sequence: CASSGVSGDSPLHF. CDR3 bases read: TGCGCCAGCAGCGGCGTCTCCGGGGATTCACCC.

In the case of this clone: The read terminates 3 residues ahead of where the CDR3 ends, so the germline J gene completes it. V is TRBV13 and J is TRBJ1-1; a weak D match, TRBD1 (5 bases). V was pared by 2 bases and J by 6 bases, with 13 bases between. The germline CDR1 and CDR2 sequences are PRHDT and FYEKMQ (reference sequence). The CDR3 is made up of 14 amino acids. The DNA read from the CDR3 is TGTGCCAGCAGCTTATGGCAGGGAGGTCCTGAA. Its protein is CASSLWQGGPE. The complete CDR3 reads CASSLWQGGPEAFF.

Regarding this clone: Coverage ceases 3 residues before the CDR3 finishes, and the germline J gene fills in the end. The chain links TRBV20-1 to TRBJ2-1, with TRBD2 identical over 11 bases. The germline V gene encodes CDR1 DFQATT and CDR2 SNEGSKA (reference sequence). Trimming removed 5 bases from V and 7 bases from J; junction bases left unmatched: 7. This CDR3 has 14 residues. The covered CDR3 bases are TGCAGTGCTTCACTAGCGGGAGCGTGGAATGAG. Its translation: CSASLAGAWNE. The whole CDR3 sequence reads CSASLAGAWNEQFF.

A remark on this clone: The read halts 3 residues ahead of the CDR3 end, with the missing end drawn from the germline J gene. V and J are TRBV5-5 and TRBJ2-5, with a tentative D call TRBD1 (6 bases). The germline gives CDR1 SGHKS, CDR2 YYEKEE (reference sequence). V lost 4 bases to trimming and J lost 4 bases, with 11 bases between them. The CDR3 has 13 residues. CDR3 protein: CASSPRRGETQYF. The sequenced CDR3 bases are TGTGCCAGCAGCCCCCGCAGGGGAGAGACC. Full variable domain (rest looked up from reference TRBV5-5 and TRBJ2-5): DAGVTQSPTHLIKTRGQQVTLRCSPISGHKSVSWYQQVLGQGPQFIFQYYEKEERGRGNFPDRFSARQFPNYSSELNVNALLLGDSALYLCASSPRRGETQYFGPGTRLLVL.

Comments on this clone: With the read ending 3 residues before the CDR3 end, the germline J gene is used to fill in that end. The V and J genes are TRBV18 and TRBJ2-1; 8 positions agree with TRBD2. This CDR3 is built from 16 residues. With V trimmed by 8 bases and J by 2 bases, 11 bases remained unmatched. Per the germline V gene, CDR1 is KGHSH and CDR2 is LQKENI. CDR3 DNA (partial): TGTGCCAGCGCGATACCGAGCGGGGGAACCTACAATGAG. This gives the protein CASAIPSGGTYNE. The whole CDR3 sequence is CASAIPSGGTYNEQFF.

Turning to this clone: The read finishes 3 residues shy of the CDR3 end, and the germline J gene is used to complete it. The chain recombines TRBV6-2 or TRBV6-3 with TRBJ2-7, with TRBD2 matching 7 bases. CDR3 length: 17 amino acids. Germline V gene lookup returns CDR1 MNHEY and CDR2 SVGEGT. Trimming at V came to 0 bases and at J to 3 bases, leaving 11 bases not matched to a gene. CDR3 DNA, as far as it was read: TGTGCCAGCAGTTACTCACCCTGGGGGGGTATGAGCTACGAG. Protein sequence: CASSYSPWGGMSYE. The whole CDR3 protein reads CASSYSPWGGMSYEQYF.

In regard to this clone: With the read ending 3 residues before the CDR3 end, the germline J gene is used to fill in that end. The chain has TRBV5-1 and TRBJ1-2; D gene uncertain. The V end lost 0 bases, the J end lost 2 bases, and 8 bases lay between the germline ends. The CDR3 sequence is 14 residues long. Germline loops: CDR1 SGHRS, CDR2 YFSETQ. The sequenced part of the CDR3 DNA is TGCGCCAGCAGCTTGGAACCCAGAAACTATGGC. Translation gives CASSLEPRNYG. The full CDR3 sequence reads CASSLEPRNYGYTF.

As for this clone: The sequenced fragment ends 3 residues before the CDR3 boundary, so the rest is inferred from the germline J gene. The chain uses TRBV19 and TRBJ1-2; TRBD1 is a possible D gene (5 bases). Germline V CDR1 and CDR2: LNHDA, SQIVND (reference sequence). The CDR3 covers 13 residues. The sequenced part of the CDR3 DNA is TGTGCCAGTAGTATTGGACGGGGGAATGAC. Residues: CASSIGRGND. The complete CDR3 protein is CASSIGRGNDYTF.

Concerning this clone itself: The sequenced fragment ends 3 residues before the CDR3 boundary, so the rest is inferred from the germline J gene. The chain carries TRBV14 and TRBJ2-7; 7 nucleotides line up with TRBD1. The CDR3 consists of 17 residues. V was clipped by 1 base and J by 0 bases; unmatched bases: 9. Germline V lookup: CDR1 SGHDN, CDR2 FVKESK. The CDR3 sequence: CASSQAPGGANSYEQYF. CDR3 DNA, as far as it was read: TGTGCCAGCAGCCAAGCTCCAGGGGGAGCAAACTCCTACGAG.

Concerning this clone itself: The read comes to an end 3 residues before the CDR3 does, leaving the germline J gene to fill in the end. J is TRBJ1-2 and V is TRBV19, with D possibly matching TRBD1 (6 bases). CDR1 LNHDA and CDR2 SQIVND come from the germline V gene (reference sequence). The length of the CDR3 is 15 residues. The CDR3 DNA, read in part, is TGTGCCAGTAGGGTAGGGCCCCTCCGGGACAATGAC. Protein product: CASRVGPLRDND. The full CDR3 protein is CASRVGPLRDNDYTF. The full variable domain, in which reference TRBV19 and TRBJ1-2 provide the parts outside the CDR3, is DGGITQSPKYLFRKEGQNVTLSCEQNLNHDAMYWYRQDPGQGLRLIYYSQIVNDFQKGDIAEGYSVSREKKESFPLTVTSAQKNPTAFYLCASRVGPLRDNDYTFGSGTRLTVV.

Comment on this clone: The read ends 3 residues before the CDR3 terminus; that terminus is restored from the germline J gene. This chain links TRBV6-2 or TRBV6-3 with TRBJ2-7; weak D call: TRBD1 (7 bases). The CDR3 length is 15 residues. Trimming stripped 4 bases from V and 5 bases from J, with 18 bases between. Germline lookup yields CDR1 MNHEY and CDR2 SVGEGT. CDR3 in amino acids: CASSSLYRGGNEQYF. Incomplete CDR3 DNA: TGTGCCAGCAGTTCGTTGTACAGGGGAGGTAACGAG.

Concerning this clone: The read halts 3 residues ahead of the CDR3 end, with the missing end drawn from the germline J gene. The V call is TRBV5-1, the J call TRBJ2-2; the D gene is possibly TRBD1 (6 bases). The CDR3 spans 14 residues. Trimming cost V 7 bases and J 4 bases, with 14 bases left between them. Per the germline V gene, CDR1 is SGHRS and CDR2 is YFSETQ. CDR3 DNA, as far as it was read: TGCGCCAGCGCAGGGGTTGGGAGCACCGGGGAG. This translates into CASAGVGSTGE. The entire CDR3 protein is CASAGVGSTGELFF.

In the case of this clone: Read sequence stops 3 residues before the CDR3 end, and the germline J gene provides the missing end. The genes are TRBV2 and TRBJ2-7; D gene unclear. The V end lost 0 bases, the J end lost 6 bases, and 18 bases lay between the germline ends. The CDR3 is 16 amino acids. The germline CDR1 and CDR2 sequences are SNHLY and FYNNEI. CDR3 loop: CASSEAALVSGTEQYF. The covered CDR3 bases are TGTGCCAGCAGTGAAGCGGCCCTTGTTTCAGGTACCGAG. Full variable domain (outside the CDR3, taken from reference TRBV2 and TRBJ2-7): EPEVTQTPSHQVTQMGQEVILRCVPISNHLYFYWYRQILGQKVEFLVSFYNNEISEKSEIFDDQFSVERPDGSNFTLKIRSTKLEDSAMYFCASSEAALVSGTEQYFGPGTRLTVT.

In regard to this clone: The CDR3 goes on 3 residues after the read ends, and that part is filled in from the germline J gene. The chain recombines TRBV28 with TRBJ2-2; 9 bases fit TRBD2. V dropped 5 bases and J dropped 2; count of bases not matched to a gene: 6. Germline assignment: CDR1 MDHEN and CDR2 SYDVKM. There are 16 residues in the CDR3. The CDR3 reads CASSPRSGRNTGELFF. Incomplete CDR3 DNA: TGTGCCAGCAGTCCCCGTAGCGGGAGAAACACCGGGGAG.

Concerning this clone: The DNA ends 3 residues before the CDR3 does, and the rest of the CDR3 is filled in from the germline J gene. The chain has TRBV30 and TRBJ2-7; no firm D call. Germline V gene lookup returns CDR1 GTSNPN and CDR2 SVGIG (reference sequence). This CDR3 is 12 amino acids long. V dropped 0 bases and J dropped 4 bases, with 7 bases sitting between them. The CDR3 region is CAWSVAAYEQYF. The sequenced CDR3 bases are TGTGCCTGGAGTGTGGCTGCATACGAG.

Details on this clone: The read gets to within 3 residues of the CDR3 end, and the germline J gene fills in the rest. The rearrangement links TRBV5-1 to TRBJ1-2, with TRBD1 matching 7 bases. The CDR3 is 14 amino acids. Germline CDR1 reads SGHRS; CDR2 reads YFSETQ. The DNA read from the CDR3 is TGCGCCAGCAGCAGAGAGACAGGGCCAGGAGGC. This translates into CASSRETGPGG. The whole CDR3 sequence reads CASSRETGPGGYTF.

For this clone: Read coverage stops 3 residues before the CDR3 terminus; the germline J gene supplies the remainder. This CDR3 is also generated by other DNA sequences in the sample. V gene TRBV19 combines with J gene TRBJ1-5; D gene unclear. The germline V gene encodes CDR1 LNHDA and CDR2 SQIVND (reference sequence). The CDR3 contains 14 residues. Between the trimmed V and J ends, which lost 6 bases and 2 bases, there was a span of 11 bases. CDR3 sequence: CASSVKGRNQPQHF. Partial CDR3 DNA: TGTGCCAGTAGCGTGAAGGGCCGCAATCAGCCC.

Of note for this clone: With the read ending 3 residues before the CDR3 end, the germline J gene is used to fill in that end. V is TRBV6-1 and J is TRBJ1-3, with D tentatively TRBD1 (5 bases). CDR1 and CDR2 (germline): MNHNS, SASEGT. The CDR3 has 15 residues. Trimming pared 1 base from V and 0 bases from J, leaving 7 bases between. The CDR3 bases that were read are TGTGCCAGCAGTGAAGGACAGAGCTCTGGAAACACC. Its protein product is CASSEGQSSGNT. The entire CDR3 sequence reads CASSEGQSSGNTIYF.

A remark on this clone: With the read ending 3 residues before the CDR3 end, the germline J gene is used to fill in that end. The chain links TRBV18 to TRBJ1-2; D gene unclear. This CDR3 is built from 16 residues. The germline V gene has CDR1 KGHSH and CDR2 LQKENI. This CDR3 reads CASSTTWRESSDTYTF. Incomplete CDR3 DNA: TGTGCCAGCTCCACCACCTGGCGGGAGTCATCAGATACC.

Comment on this clone: The CDR3 goes on 3 residues after the read ends, and that part is filled in from the germline J gene. J is TRBJ2-3 and V is TRBV30; TRBD2 matches 10 bases. The CDR3 loop spans 14 amino acids. Germline V lookup: CDR1 GTSNPN, CDR2 SVGIG (reference sequence). J gave up 7 bases and V 2 bases, and 6 bases lay outside the gene matches. The CDR3 sequence is CAWSLAGGTNTQYF. The CDR3 bases that were read are TGTGCCTGGAGTTTAGCGGGGGGCACGAATACG.

Of note for this clone: The CDR3 end falls 3 residues outside the read, so it is completed with the germline J gene. V is TRBV10-3 and J is TRBJ1-2; TRBD1 matches at 7 bases. Germline-derived CDR1 and CDR2 are ENHRY and SYGVKD. With V trimmed by 10 bases and J by 0 bases, 8 bases remained unmatched. The CDR3 has 14 amino acids. The CDR3 bases that were read are TGTGCCACCAGCCCGGGACAGCCTAACTATGGC. Translation: CATSPGQPNYG. The entire CDR3 protein reads CATSPGQPNYGYTF.

Comment on this clone: The read terminates 3 residues before the CDR3 end, so the remaining end is supplied by the germline J gene. V gene TRBV11-2 combines with J gene TRBJ1-1, with 8 positions matching TRBD1. The germline gives CDR1 SGHAT, CDR2 FQNNGV. This CDR3 has 14 amino acids. J lost 3 bases, V lost 7 bases, and 7 bases had no gene match. The sequenced CDR3 bases are TGTGCCAGCAAACCCTCAGGGGGCCACACTGAA. Protein sequence: CASKPSGGHTE. From start to end, the CDR3 is CASKPSGGHTEAFF.

For this clone: The CDR3 end is not reached by the read, which stops 3 residues before it; the germline J gene fills it in. The chain uses TRBV29-1 and TRBJ2-7; TRBD2 aligns across 10 bases. CDR3 length: 13 residues. CDR1 and CDR2 (germline): SQVTM, ANQGSEA. With 7 bases clipped from V and 2 bases from J, the junction kept 5 bases outside the gene matches. CDR3 sequence reads: CSARTSGAYEQYF. CDR3 DNA (partial): TGCAGCGCCCGGACTAGCGGAGCCTACGAG.

Concerning this clone: The read ends 3 residues before the CDR3 terminus; that terminus is restored from the germline J gene. The gene calls are TRBV19 and TRBJ1-2; 10 positions agree with TRBD1. CDR3 size: 16 residues. J lost 4 bases, V lost 4 bases, and 9 bases had no gene match. Germline V CDR1 and CDR2: LNHDA, SQIVND (reference sequence). Partial CDR3 DNA: TGTGCCAGTAGTAGAATGACAGGGGGCGTTGTCTATGGC. It yields the protein CASSRMTGGVVYG. The CDR3 in its entirety is CASSRMTGGVVYGYTF.

As for this clone: The read ends 3 residues shy of where the CDR3 ends; the end is completed using the germline J gene. This sequence joins TRBV5-5 and TRBJ2-7; D ambiguous. Trimming removed 0 bases at V and 3 bases at J, with 7 bases between. This CDR3 has 13 residues. Germline V lookup: CDR1 SGHKS, CDR2 YYEKEE (reference sequence). The part of the CDR3 DNA that was read is TGTGCCAGCAGCTTGGTGAGAGGCTACGAG. Residues: CASSLVRGYE. The whole CDR3 is CASSLVRGYEQYF.